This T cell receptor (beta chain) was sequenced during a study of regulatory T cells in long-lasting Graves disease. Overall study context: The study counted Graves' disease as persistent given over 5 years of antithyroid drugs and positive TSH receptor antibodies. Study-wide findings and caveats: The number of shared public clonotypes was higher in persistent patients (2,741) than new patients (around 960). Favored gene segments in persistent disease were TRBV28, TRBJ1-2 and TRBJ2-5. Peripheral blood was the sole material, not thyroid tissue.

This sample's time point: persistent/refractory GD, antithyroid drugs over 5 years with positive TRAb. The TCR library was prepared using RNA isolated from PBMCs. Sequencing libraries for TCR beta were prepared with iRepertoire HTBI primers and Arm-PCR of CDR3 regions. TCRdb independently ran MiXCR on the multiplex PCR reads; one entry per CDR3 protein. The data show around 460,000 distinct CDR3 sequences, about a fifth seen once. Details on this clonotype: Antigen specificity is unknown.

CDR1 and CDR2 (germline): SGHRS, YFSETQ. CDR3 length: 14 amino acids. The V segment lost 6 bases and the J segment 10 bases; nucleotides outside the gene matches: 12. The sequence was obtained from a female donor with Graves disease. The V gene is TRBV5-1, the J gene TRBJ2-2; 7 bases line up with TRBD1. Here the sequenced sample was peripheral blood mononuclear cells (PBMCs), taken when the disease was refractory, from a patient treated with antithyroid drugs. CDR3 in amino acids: CASTEGAGDEELFF. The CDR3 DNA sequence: TGCGCCAGCACCGAGGGGGCAGGGGATGAGGAGCTGTTTTTT.